A selection of T cell receptor beta chains follows, all from one sample in a study of blood T cell repertoires in COVID-19. Repertoires were generated with immunoSEQ multiplex PCR, while TCRdb's copy carries only in-frame clones and drops some. The sample consists of about 130,000 clones, 79% of them appearing once. The sample was peripheral blood. The source of these receptors is a man in his forties or fifties with active or convalescent COVID-19. CDR3s include the opening cysteine and the closing phenylalanine or tryptophan. Some rows have no size entry. The others give once, few or many, or a class for an expanded clone.

CASSFSGAEAFF,-,12,TRBV5-6
CASSDAGGSPTQETQYF,-,17,TRBV7-9
CASSMGTGGGATNEKLFF,once,18,TRBV5-5
CASSQDTGGITDTQYF,-,16,TRBV4-1
CASSSGTGVVEAFF,once,14,TRBV5-1
CASSLEEERAFF,-,12,TRBV11-2
CASNPGQGDYTF,-,12,TRBV12-3/TRBV12-4
CATITGTDSSYGYTF,-,15,TRBV10-3
CASSIRRDTEAFF,-,13,TRBV19
CASSLQGEGEKLFF,-,14,TRBV5-1
CASSKGRPDRIETDTQYF,-,18,TRBV21-1
CASSDGRRLFF,-,11,TRBV25-1
CASSIQGAGTEAFF,-,14,TRBV19
CASSFNQRGAKDTQYF,-,16,TRBV7-2
CAWSVTIYNSPLHF,-,14,TRBV30
CASSLDRGPYNEQFF,-,15,TRBV4-2
CASSLEASGGVYYEQYF,-,17,TRBV5-4
CASSLGANTEAFF,few,13,TRBV27
CASSVPGRGGKYNEQFF,-,17,TRBV6-1
CASSLGRGNEQYF,-,13,TRBV7-2
CASSLNQGTQTEAFF,-,15,TRBV7-9
CASSSLTGGSGNTIYF,-,16,TRBV19
CASSLRGEKLFF,-,12,TRBV28
CASRPRGINTEAFF,-,14,TRBV19
CASSLGAASGYTDTQYF,-,17,TRBV5-4
CASSLRDFFQETQYF,-,15,TRBV11-2
CATSDGDRVYGYTF,-,14,TRBV24-1
CASSVDRMANYGYTF,-,15,TRBV27
CASSSSPGQGNTGELFF,-,17,TRBV7-9
CAISAQGSYNEQFF,-,14,TRBV10-3
CASSRTIQGSHEAFF,-,15,TRBV18
CASSGAGAEAFF,-,12,TRBV2
CASSQLEGGANIQYF,-,15,TRBV4-3
CASSLGRKAGSETQYF,-,16,TRBV5-1
CASSLGGDRGDEQYF,-,15,TRBV7-3
CASLRPQPGGTEAFF,-,15,TRBV27
CASRGLAVYEQYF,-,13,TRBV7-9
CASSQVQGRFSPLHF,-,15,TRBV14
CASSPRSSTDTQYF,-,14,TRBV9
CASSQDRGGAGSEKLFF,-,17,TRBV4-1
CAWRPPWDKNTGELFF,once,16,TRBV30
CATSDPAGGFGANVLTF,-,17,TRBV24-1
CASSRGQENIQYF,-,13,TRBV10-2
CASSPTGYDYGYTF,-,14,TRBV7-2